This TCR beta chain was captured in a study of blood T cell repertoires in COVID-19. Germline V gives CDR1 SGHRS, CDR2 YFSETQ. Germline trimming cut 4 bases from V and 1 base from J; bases unmatched to any gene: 7. CDR3 length: 15 amino acids. Some clones are missing from TCRdb's copy, which holds only in-frame ones; the method was immunoSEQ multiplex PCR. Of roughly 190,000 clones in the sample, 90% were seen once. Sequenced input: peripheral blood. The clonotype comes from a man aged 50 to 59 with acute or convalescent COVID-19. The chain uses TRBV5-1 and TRBJ2-7, with 8 bases matching TRBD1. CDR3 in DNA: TGCGCCAGCAGCAAAACGACAGGGGAGTCCTACGAGCAGTACTTC. Its protein product is CASSKTTGESYEQYF.